The 26 T cell receptor beta chains below come from one sample, sequenced in a study of radiotherapy plus CTLA-4 blockade in lung cancer. Clones were sequenced by immunoSEQ multiplex PCR, and TCRdb holds only the in-frame ones, with some missing. The table shows fewer than 55,000 clones, with more than 75% occurring only once. Here the sequenced sample was peripheral blood, taken from a patient treated with radiotherapy plus ipilimumab. Source of these receptors: a human donor with non-small cell lung cancer whose response to radiotherapy plus ipilimumab could not be evaluated.

J is TRBJ1-5 and V is TRBV10-2, with unresolved D. V was shortened by 3 bases and J by 2 bases, with 5 bases between the two germline ends. CDR1 is WSHSY, CDR2 SAAADI, per germline. This CDR3 region has 13 residues. The CDR3 protein is CASSDLGNQPQHF. The CDR3 bases are TGCGCCAGCAGTGACCTAGGCAATCAGCCCCAGCATTTT.

V usage is TRBV29-1 and J usage is TRBJ2-5; tentatively, D is TRBD1 (6 bases). TRBJ2-7 explains the end of the DNA better; the J call may be wrong. This CDR3 contains 13 residues. Germline V gene sequence: CDR1 SQVTM, CDR2 ANQGSEA. CDR3 residues: CSVESGGGYEQYF. DNA for the CDR3: TGCAGCGTTGAATCTGGGGGCGGCTACGAGCAGTACTTC.

The table lists this clone with a count of one. V usage is TRBV5-4 and J usage is TRBJ1-1; D call uncertain. Per the germline V gene, CDR1 is SGHNT and CDR2 is YYREEE (reference sequence). This CDR3 region has 12 residues. V lost 2 bases and J lost 11, with 13 bases in between. The DNA of the CDR3 is TGTGCCAGCAGCTTTTTGGGCGCGGGGGCTTTCTTT. Encoded protein: CASSFLGAGAFF. Variable domain in full (rest from reference TRBV5-4 and TRBJ1-1): ETGVTQSPTHLIKTRGQQVTLRCSSQSGHNTVSWYQQALGQGPQFIFQYYREEENGRGNFPPRFSGLQFPNYSSELNVNALELDDSALYLCASSFLGAGAFFGQGTRLTVV.

This clone was seen a handful of times. The V call is TRBV6-4, the J call TRBJ2-1, with 7 bases aligning to TRBD2. Germline CDR1 reads MRHNA; CDR2 reads SNTAGT. With V trimmed by 6 bases and J by 5 bases, 10 bases remained unmatched. The CDR3 covers 15 residues. DNA for the CDR3: TGTGCCAGCAGCGTCGTTGGAGCGGGACACAATGAGCAGTTCTTC. This translates into CASSVVGAGHNEQFF.

The CDR3 DNA sequence: TGTGCCAGCAGCTTAGCGGGTAGCGGGAGTTACAATGAGCAGTTCTTC. This codes for CASSLAGSGSYNEQFF. The chain couples TRBV13 to TRBJ2-1; 9 nucleotides agree with TRBD2. The CDR3 has 16 residues. CDR1 is PRHDT and CDR2 is FYEKMQ in the germline V gene (reference sequence). V lost 1 base and J lost 4; bases outside the gene matches: 5. Drawing the rest from reference TRBV13 and TRBJ2-1, the complete variable domain is AAGVIQSPRHLIKEKRETATLKCYPIPRHDTVYWYQQGPGQDPQFLISFYEKMQSDKGSIPDRFSAQQFSDYHSELNMSSLELGDSALYFCASSLAGSGSYNEQFFGPGTRLTVL.

The rearrangement joins TRBV7-9 to TRBJ2-3; tentative D call: TRBD2 (5 bases). Germline lookup yields CDR1 SEHNR and CDR2 FQNEAQ (reference sequence). The CDR3 is 15 amino acids. Trimming took off 2 bases at V and 0 bases at J, with 9 bases between the two ends. The CDR3 spells CASSLNSASTDTQYF. The CDR3 DNA reads as TGTGCCAGCAGCTTAAATAGCGCTAGCACAGATACGCAGTATTTT.

V usage is TRBV28 and J usage is TRBJ2-2, with D hard to call. Germline CDR1 MDHEN, CDR2 SYDVKM. The V gene lost 2 bases and the J gene lost 0 bases, with 10 bases spanning the gap. The CDR3 is 16 residues long. DNA for the CDR3: TGTGCCAGCAGTTTAAGTGGGCCTTCGAACACCGGGGAGCTGTTTTTT. Translated, it gives CASSLSGPSNTGELFF.

This rearrangement joins TRBV5-4 to TRBJ1-3; possible D gene TRBD1, 6 bases. With 1 base removed from V and 4 bases from J, the gap between germline ends came to 9 bases. The CDR3 is made up of 14 amino acids. CDR1 is SGHNT and CDR2 is YYREEE in the germline V gene (reference sequence). The CDR3 DNA reads TGTGCCAGCAGCTTGACAGGGTACGGAAACACCATATATTTT. It codes for CASSLTGYGNTIYF.

V is TRBV5-4 and J is TRBJ2-5, with 9 bases fitting TRBD1. The germline V gene has CDR1 SGHNT and CDR2 YYREEE (reference sequence). The CDR3 is 14 residues long. V shed 2 bases and J 11 bases; nucleotides not matched to a gene: 10. The CDR3 sequence: CASSFLGQGGEQYF. The CDR3 DNA follows: TGTGCCAGCAGCTTTTTGGGACAGGGTGGAGAGCAGTACTTC.

The genes are TRBV29-1 and TRBJ2-3; TRBD2 might be the D (5 bases). The germline V gene encodes CDR1 SQVTM and CDR2 ANQGSEA. V shed 1 base and J shed 4 bases, with 18 bases lying between them. This CDR3 region has 16 residues. The CDR3 nucleotides are TGCAGCGTTGAAGTTGGCTTGGTCGCGCGGGCAGATACGCAGTATTTT. This sequence encodes CSVEVGLVARADTQYF.

This sequence joins TRBV18 and TRBJ2-5; D not resolved. CDR1 KGHSH and CDR2 LQKENI come from the germline V gene. V gave up 0 bases and J gave up 2 bases, with 16 bases separating them. The CDR3 runs 17 residues. As DNA, the CDR3 is TGTGCCAGCTCACCACCTTCGTCCCTTGGCAGACAAGAGACCCAGTACTTC. Protein: CASSPPSSLGRQETQYF.

V and J are TRBV9 and TRBJ2-7; TRBD2 agrees at 9 bases. The CDR3 spans 15 residues. The V and J ends lost 0 bases and 5 bases, in that order; junction bases with no gene match: 6. The germline gives CDR1 SGDLS, CDR2 YYNGEE. CDR3 in amino acids: CASSVGGGRVHEQYF. In DNA form, the CDR3 reads TGTGCCAGCAGCGTAGGGGGCGGGAGGGTCCACGAGCAGTACTTC.

Turning to this clone: Within the sample, other DNA sequences also encode this same CDR3. The chain employs TRBV5-4 and TRBJ1-2, with 7 bases that match TRBD1. V was clipped by 2 bases and J by 4 bases; unmatched bases: 8. The CDR3 covers 15 residues. Germline V gene lookup returns CDR1 SGHNT and CDR2 YYREEE (reference sequence). The DNA of the CDR3 is TGTGCCAGCAGCTTCGGGACAGAAGTCTCCTATGGCTACACCTTC. It translates to CASSFGTEVSYGYTF.

The gene calls are TRBV4-3 and TRBJ2-1; no reliable D call. The CDR3 contains 14 residues. With 1 base removed from V and 5 bases from J, the gap between germline ends came to 9 bases. The germline CDR1 and CDR2 sequences are LGHNA and YSLEER. The CDR3 protein is CASSQGGNNNEQFF. The CDR3 nucleotides are TGCGCCAGCAGCCAAGGAGGTAACAACAATGAGCAGTTCTTC.

V is TRBV7-2 and J is TRBJ2-7; 10 nucleotides agree with TRBD2. V trimming: 0 bases; J trimming: 5 bases; junction bases outside the gene matches: 7. This CDR3 region has 16 residues. The germline CDR1 and CDR2 sequences are SGHTA and FQGNSA. The CDR3: CASSLAPGSGRNEQYF. Here the CDR3 DNA reads TGTGCCAGCAGCTTAGCCCCGGGTAGCGGGAGGAACGAGCAGTACTTC.

In its sample, this clone was seen a few times. This chain links TRBV2 with TRBJ1-5, with D maybe TRBD1 (6 bases). The V gene lost 8 bases and the J gene lost 0 bases, with 11 bases spanning the gap. Per germline, CDR1 SNHLY and CDR2 FYNNEI. This CDR3 comprises 14 residues. In nucleotides, the CDR3 is TGTGCCAGCGGCGGACAGACTAGCAATCAGCCCCAGCATTTT. Protein product: CASGGQTSNQPQHF.

The sample holds a few counts of this clone. V usage is TRBV28 and J usage is TRBJ1-1; TRBD1 might be the D (5 bases). Germline assignment: CDR1 MDHEN and CDR2 SYDVKM. The germline V and J ends were trimmed by 2 bases and 6 bases, with 13 bases remaining between them. The CDR3 consists of 14 residues. The DNA of the CDR3 is TGTGCCAGCAGTTTAACTTCGGGGGGGGCTGAAGCTTTCTTT. Translation gives CASSLTSGGAEAFF.

V gene TRBV28 combines with J gene TRBJ2-7; 7 bases line up with TRBD2. CDR1 is MDHEN, CDR2 SYDVKM, per germline. There are 15 residues in the CDR3. V gave up 8 bases and J gave up 7 bases; unmatched junction bases: 17. CDR3 nucleotides: TGTGCCAGCTCCCATCCAAACAAGCGGGATGGAGAGCAGTACTTC. This encodes CASSHPNKRDGEQYF.

In this sample, this clone turned up once. The V call is TRBV19, the J call TRBJ2-1; TRBD1 matches 7 bases. Trimming at V came to 5 bases and at J to 3 bases, leaving 4 bases not matched to a gene. Germline CDR1 is LNHDA and CDR2 is SQIVND (reference sequence). The CDR3 has 14 amino acids. CDR3 sequence (DNA): TGTGCCAGTAGTTCTAGGACAGGCTACAATGAGCAGTTCTTC. Protein sequence: CASSSRTGYNEQFF.

The V gene is TRBV30, the J gene TRBJ1-3; 11 bases agree with TRBD1. The CDR3 has 16 residues. CDR1 is GTSNPN and CDR2 is SVGIG in the germline V gene (reference sequence). V dropped 2 bases and J dropped 0; count of bases not matched to a gene: 3. The CDR3 sequence is CAWSSGTGGSGNTIYF. CDR3 nucleotide sequence: TGTGCCTGGAGTTCCGGGACAGGGGGCTCTGGAAACACCATATATTTT.

The CDR3 here is CASSTGRTTLYF. CDR3 in DNA: TGTGCCAGTAGTACAGGGCGCACCACACTCTACTTC. V is TRBV19 and J is TRBJ2-7; tentative D call: TRBD1 (5 bases). V was shortened by 4 bases and J by 13 bases, with 17 bases between the two germline ends. The CDR3 is made up of 12 amino acids. Germline V gene sequence: CDR1 LNHDA, CDR2 SQIVND (reference sequence).

In this sample, this clone turned up once. Distinct nucleotide sequences in the sample also encode this CDR3. The V and J genes are TRBV28 and TRBJ2-3, with D possibly matching TRBD1 (5 bases). V lost 2 bases, J lost 4 bases, and 7 bases lay in between. Germline lookup yields CDR1 MDHEN and CDR2 SYDVKM. CDR3 length: 13 residues. CDR3 loop: CASSLGRADTQYF. CDR3 DNA: TGTGCCAGCAGTTTAGGCAGGGCAGATACGCAGTATTTT.

The J gene is TRBJ2-1, the V gene TRBV6-4; D gene uncertain. The CDR3 consists of 13 residues. V lost 2 bases to trimming and J lost 9 bases, with 11 bases between them. Germline V gene lookup returns CDR1 MRHNA and CDR2 SNTAGT. In DNA, the CDR3 is TGTGCCAGCAGTGACCCTCCCCGGGTTGAGCAGTTCTTC. Amino acids: CASSDPPRVEQFF.

The rearrangement links TRBV9 to TRBJ1-2, with a tentative D call TRBD1 (5 bases). Germline V gene sequence: CDR1 SGDLS, CDR2 YYNGEE. V lost 0 bases and J 7 bases, leaving 13 bases between the germline ends. The CDR3 covers 14 residues. CDR3 sequence (DNA): TGTGCCAGCAGCGTAGGTTCAGGGCGATTTGGCTACACCTTC. Translating it yields CASSVGSGRFGYTF.

V gene TRBV9 combines with J gene TRBJ2-7, with 10 bases matching TRBD1. Trimming took 4 bases from V and 2 from J; bases not matched to a gene: 9. Germline CDR1 is SGDLS and CDR2 is YYNGEE. The CDR3 has 16 residues. CDR3 loop: CASSPTGTGVPYEQYF. CDR3 nucleotides: TGTGCCAGCAGCCCAACCGGGACAGGGGTGCCCTACGAGCAGTACTTC.

The V gene is TRBV29-1, the J gene TRBJ1-5; 9 positions agree with TRBD1. This CDR3 has 14 amino acids. The trim removed 4 bases at V and 4 bases at J, leaving 5 bases unmatched. Germline V gene sequence: CDR1 SQVTM, CDR2 ANQGSEA. The CDR3 region has the DNA TGCAGCGTTGCCGGACAGGGGTGGAATCAGCCCCAGCATTTT. Translating it yields CSVAGQGWNQPQHF.